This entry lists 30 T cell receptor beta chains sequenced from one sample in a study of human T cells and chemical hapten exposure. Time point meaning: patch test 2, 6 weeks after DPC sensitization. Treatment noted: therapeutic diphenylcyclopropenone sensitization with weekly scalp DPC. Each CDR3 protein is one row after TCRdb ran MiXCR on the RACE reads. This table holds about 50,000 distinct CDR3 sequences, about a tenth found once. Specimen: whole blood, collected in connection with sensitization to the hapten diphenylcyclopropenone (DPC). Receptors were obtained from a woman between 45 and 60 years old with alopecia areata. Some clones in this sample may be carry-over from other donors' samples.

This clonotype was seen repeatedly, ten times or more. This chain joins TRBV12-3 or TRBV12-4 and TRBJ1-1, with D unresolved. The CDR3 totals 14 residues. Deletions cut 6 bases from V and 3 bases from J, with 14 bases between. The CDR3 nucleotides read TGTGCCAGCAGCTATTTTTCAAGCGACACTGAAGCTTTCTTT. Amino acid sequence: CASSYFSSDTEAFF.

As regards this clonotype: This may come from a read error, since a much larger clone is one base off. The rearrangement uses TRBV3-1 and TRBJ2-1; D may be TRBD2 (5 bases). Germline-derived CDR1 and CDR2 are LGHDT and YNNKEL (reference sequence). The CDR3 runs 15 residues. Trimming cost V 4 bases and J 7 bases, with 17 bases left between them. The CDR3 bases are TGTGCCAGCAGCCCCCTCGGAACAGAGGGAAATGAGCAGTTCTTC. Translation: CASSPLGTEGNEQFF.

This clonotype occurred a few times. The CDR3 coding sequence is TGTGCCAGCAGCAAGGACAGGAGGAATCAGCCCCAGCATTTT. Translation gives CASSKDRRNQPQHF. The rearrangement joins TRBV5-6 to TRBJ1-5, with 7 bases lining up with TRBD1. Unmatched junction bases numbered 5, after V lost 4 bases and J lost 4 bases. CDR1 SGHDT and CDR2 YYEEEE come from the germline V gene. This CDR3 has 14 amino acids.

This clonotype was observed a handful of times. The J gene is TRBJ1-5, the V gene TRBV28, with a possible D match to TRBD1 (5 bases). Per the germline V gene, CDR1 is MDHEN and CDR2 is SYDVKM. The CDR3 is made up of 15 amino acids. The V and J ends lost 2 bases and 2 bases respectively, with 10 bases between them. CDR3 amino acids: CASSLGGERNQPQHF. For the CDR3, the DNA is TGTGCCAGCAGTTTAGGGGGGGAACGCAATCAGCCCCAGCATTTT.

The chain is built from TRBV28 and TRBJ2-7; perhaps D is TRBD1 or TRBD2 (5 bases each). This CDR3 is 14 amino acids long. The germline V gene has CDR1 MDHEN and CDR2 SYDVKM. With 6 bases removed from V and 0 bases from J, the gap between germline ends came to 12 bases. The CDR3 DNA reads TGTGCCAGCAGCCCCCGGGACGCCTCCTACGAGCAGTACTTC. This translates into CASSPRDASYEQYF.

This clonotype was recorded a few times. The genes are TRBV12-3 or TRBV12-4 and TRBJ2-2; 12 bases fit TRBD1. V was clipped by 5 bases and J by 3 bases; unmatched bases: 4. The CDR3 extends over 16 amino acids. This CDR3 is CASSEGTGGDTGELFF. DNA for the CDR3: TGTGCCAGCAGTGAGGGGACAGGGGGCGACACCGGGGAGCTGTTTTTT.

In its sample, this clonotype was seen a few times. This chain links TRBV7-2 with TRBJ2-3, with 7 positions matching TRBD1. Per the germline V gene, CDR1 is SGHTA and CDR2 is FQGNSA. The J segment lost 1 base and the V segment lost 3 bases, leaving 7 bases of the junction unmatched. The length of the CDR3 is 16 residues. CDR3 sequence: CASSLVRDRRTDTQYF. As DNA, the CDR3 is TGTGCCAGCAGCTTGGTCCGGGACAGACGCACAGATACGCAGTATTTT.

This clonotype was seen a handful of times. CDR3 sequence: CASSASYYNSPLHF. The CDR3 nucleotides read TGTGCCAGCAGTGCTAGCTACTATAATTCACCCCTCCACTTT. V usage is TRBV27 and J usage is TRBJ1-6; D ambiguous. The ends were cut back, 5 bases at V and 3 bases at J, with 8 bases in the middle. This CDR3 contains 14 residues. Germline lookup yields CDR1 MNHEY and CDR2 SMNVEV (reference sequence).

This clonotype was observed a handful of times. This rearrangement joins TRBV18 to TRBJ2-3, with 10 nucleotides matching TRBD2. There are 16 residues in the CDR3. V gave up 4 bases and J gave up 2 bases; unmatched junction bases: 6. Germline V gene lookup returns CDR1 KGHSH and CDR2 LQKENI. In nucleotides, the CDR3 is TGTGCCAGCTCACAAACTAGCGGGGTACTCACAGATACGCAGTATTTT. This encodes CASSQTSGVLTDTQYF. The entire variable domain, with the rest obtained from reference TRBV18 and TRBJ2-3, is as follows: NAGVMQNPRHLVRRRGQEARLRCSPMKGHSHVYWYRQLPEEGLKFMVYLQKENIIDESGMPKERFSAEFPKEGPSILRIQQVVRGDSAAYFCASSQTSGVLTDTQYFGPGTRLTVL.

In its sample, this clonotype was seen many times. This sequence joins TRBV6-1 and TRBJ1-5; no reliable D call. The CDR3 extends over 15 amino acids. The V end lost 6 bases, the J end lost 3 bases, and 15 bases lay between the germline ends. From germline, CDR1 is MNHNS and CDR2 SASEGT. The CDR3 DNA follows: TGTGCCAGCAGGGTAGGACGTATTGACAATCAGCCCCAGCATTTT. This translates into CASRVGRIDNQPQHF.

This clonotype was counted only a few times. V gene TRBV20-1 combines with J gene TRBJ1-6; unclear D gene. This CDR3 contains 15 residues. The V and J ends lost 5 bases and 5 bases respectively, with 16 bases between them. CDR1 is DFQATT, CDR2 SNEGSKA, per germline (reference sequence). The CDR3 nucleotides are TGCAGTGCTTCGATCCGCGGGCCTAATAATTCACCCCTCCACTTT. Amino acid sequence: CSASIRGPNNSPLHF.

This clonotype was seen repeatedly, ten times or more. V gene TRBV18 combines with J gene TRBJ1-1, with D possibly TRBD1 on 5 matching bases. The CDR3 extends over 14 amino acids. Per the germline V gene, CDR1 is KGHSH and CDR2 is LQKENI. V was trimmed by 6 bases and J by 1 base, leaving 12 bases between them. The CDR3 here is CASSQTGQNTEAFF. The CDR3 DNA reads TGTGCCAGCTCGCAAACAGGACAGAACACTGAAGCTTTCTTT. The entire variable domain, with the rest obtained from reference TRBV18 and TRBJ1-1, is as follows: NAGVMQNPRHLVRRRGQEARLRCSPMKGHSHVYWYRQLPEEGLKFMVYLQKENIIDESGMPKERFSAEFPKEGPSILRIQQVVRGDSAAYFCASSQTGQNTEAFFGQGTRLTVV.

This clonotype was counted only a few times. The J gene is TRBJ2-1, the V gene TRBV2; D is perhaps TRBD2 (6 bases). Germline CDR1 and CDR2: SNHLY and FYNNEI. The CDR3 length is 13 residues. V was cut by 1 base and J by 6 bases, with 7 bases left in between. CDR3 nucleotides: TGTGCCAGCAGTGAAGGCGGGGTCAATGAGCAGTTCTTC. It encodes CASSEGGVNEQFF.

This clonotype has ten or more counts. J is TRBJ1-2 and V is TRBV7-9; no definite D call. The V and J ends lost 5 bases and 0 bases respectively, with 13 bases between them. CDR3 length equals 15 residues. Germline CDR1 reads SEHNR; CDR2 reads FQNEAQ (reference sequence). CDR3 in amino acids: CASSPGSLTNYGYTF. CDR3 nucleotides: TGTGCCAGCAGCCCGGGATCCCTTACTAACTATGGCTACACCTTC.

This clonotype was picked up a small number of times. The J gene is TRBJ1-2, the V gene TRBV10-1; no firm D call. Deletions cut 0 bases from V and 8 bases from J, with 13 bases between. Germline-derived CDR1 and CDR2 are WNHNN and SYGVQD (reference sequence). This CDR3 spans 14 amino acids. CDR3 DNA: TGCGCCAGCAGTGAGTCGGTAGGGCTGAGCGGCTACACCTTC. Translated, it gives CASSESVGLSGYTF.

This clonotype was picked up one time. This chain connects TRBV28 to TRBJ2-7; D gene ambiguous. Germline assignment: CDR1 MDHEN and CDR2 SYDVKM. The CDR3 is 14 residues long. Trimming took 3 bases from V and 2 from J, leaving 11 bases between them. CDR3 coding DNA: TGTGCCAGCAGTTTTCTTGGCGGTACCTACGAGCAGTACTTC. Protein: CASSFLGGTYEQYF. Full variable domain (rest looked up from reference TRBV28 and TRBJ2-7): DVKVTQSSRYLVKRTGEKVFLECVQDMDHENMFWYRQDPGLGLRLIYFSYDVKMKEKGDIPEGYSVSREKKERFSLILESASTNQTSMYLCASSFLGGTYEQYFGPGTRLTVT.

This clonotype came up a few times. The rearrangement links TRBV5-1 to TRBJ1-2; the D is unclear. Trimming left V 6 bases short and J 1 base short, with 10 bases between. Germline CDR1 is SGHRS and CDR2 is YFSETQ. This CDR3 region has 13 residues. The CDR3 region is CASTDILNYGYTF. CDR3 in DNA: TGCGCCAGCACCGACATCCTTAACTATGGCTACACCTTC.

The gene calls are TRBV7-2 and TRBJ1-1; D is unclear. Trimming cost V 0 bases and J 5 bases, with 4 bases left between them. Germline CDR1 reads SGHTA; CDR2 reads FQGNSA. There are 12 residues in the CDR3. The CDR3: CASSLAGTEAFF. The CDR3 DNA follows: TGTGCCAGCAGCTTAGCGGGGACTGAAGCTTTCTTT.

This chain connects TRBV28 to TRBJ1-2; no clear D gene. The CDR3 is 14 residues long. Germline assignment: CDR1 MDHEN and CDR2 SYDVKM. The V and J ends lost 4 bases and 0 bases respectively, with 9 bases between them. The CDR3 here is CASSSAGSNYGYTF. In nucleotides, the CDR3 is TGTGCCAGCAGTTCGGCAGGATCTAACTATGGCTACACCTTC.

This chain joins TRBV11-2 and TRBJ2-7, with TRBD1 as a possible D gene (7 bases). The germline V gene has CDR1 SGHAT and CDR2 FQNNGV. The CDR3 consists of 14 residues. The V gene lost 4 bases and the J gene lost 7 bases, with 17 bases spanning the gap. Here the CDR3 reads CASSSHTGAGEQYF. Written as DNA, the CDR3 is TGTGCCAGCAGCTCTCACACAGGGGCGGGAGAGCAGTACTTC.

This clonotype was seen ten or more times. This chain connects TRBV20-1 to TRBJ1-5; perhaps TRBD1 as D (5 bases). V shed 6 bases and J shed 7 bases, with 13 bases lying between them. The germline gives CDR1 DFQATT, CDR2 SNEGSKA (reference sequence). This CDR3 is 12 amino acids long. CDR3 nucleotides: TGCAGTGCATCAACGGGGGGGCAGCCCCAGCATTTT. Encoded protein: CSASTGGQPQHF.

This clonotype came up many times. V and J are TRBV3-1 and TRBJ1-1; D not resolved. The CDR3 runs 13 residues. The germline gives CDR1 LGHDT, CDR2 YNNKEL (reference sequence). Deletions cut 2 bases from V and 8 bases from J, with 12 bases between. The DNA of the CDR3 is TGTGCCAGCAGCCAAAGGTCAGGCCTCGAAGCTTTCTTT. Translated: CASSQRSGLEAFF.

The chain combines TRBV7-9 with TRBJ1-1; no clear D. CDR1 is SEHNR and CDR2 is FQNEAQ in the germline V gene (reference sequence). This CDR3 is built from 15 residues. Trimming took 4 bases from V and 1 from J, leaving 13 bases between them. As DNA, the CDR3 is TGTGCCAGCAGCTCCAGAGGACTTCCGAACACTGAAGCTTTCTTT. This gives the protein CASSSRGLPNTEAFF.

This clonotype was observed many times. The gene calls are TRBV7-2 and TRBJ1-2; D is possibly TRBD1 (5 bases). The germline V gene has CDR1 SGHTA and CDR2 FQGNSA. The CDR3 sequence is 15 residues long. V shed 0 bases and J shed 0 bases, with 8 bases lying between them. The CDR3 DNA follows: TGTGCCAGCAGCTTAGCGGTGACAGCTAACTATGGCTACACCTTC. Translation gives CASSLAVTANYGYTF.

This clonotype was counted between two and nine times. DNA for the CDR3: TGTGCCAGCAGTCCAAGCCGGGACACCTATCAGGATGAGCAGTTCTTC. The encoded protein is CASSPSRDTYQDEQFF. The V and J genes are TRBV28 and TRBJ2-1; tentative D call: TRBD1 (6 bases). V lost 5 bases to trimming and J lost 8 bases, with 22 bases between them. The CDR3 is 16 residues long. The germline V gene encodes CDR1 MDHEN and CDR2 SYDVKM.

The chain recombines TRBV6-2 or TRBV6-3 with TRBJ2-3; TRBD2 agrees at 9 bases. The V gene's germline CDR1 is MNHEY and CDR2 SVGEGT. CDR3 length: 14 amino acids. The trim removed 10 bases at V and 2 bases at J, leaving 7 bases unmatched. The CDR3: CATWSGGFTDTQYF. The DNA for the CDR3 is TGTGCCACTTGGAGCGGGGGGTTCACAGATACGCAGTATTTT.

CDR3 region: CASSPTDMNTEAFF. For the CDR3, the DNA is TGTGCCAGCAGTCCGACCGATATGAACACTGAAGCTTTCTTT. The chain carries TRBV6-4 and TRBJ1-1; D gene uncertain. Germline V gene data show CDR1 as MRHNA and CDR2 as SNTAGT. Trimming took off 5 bases at V and 0 bases at J, with 10 bases between the two ends. The CDR3 length is 14 residues.

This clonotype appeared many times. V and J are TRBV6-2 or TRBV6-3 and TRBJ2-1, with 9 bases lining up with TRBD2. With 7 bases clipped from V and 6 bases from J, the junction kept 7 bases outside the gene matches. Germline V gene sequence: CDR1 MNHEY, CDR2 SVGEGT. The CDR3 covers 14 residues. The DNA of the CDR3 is TGTGCCAGCACATACGGGACTAGCAGCAATGAGCAGTTCTTC. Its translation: CASTYGTSSNEQFF.

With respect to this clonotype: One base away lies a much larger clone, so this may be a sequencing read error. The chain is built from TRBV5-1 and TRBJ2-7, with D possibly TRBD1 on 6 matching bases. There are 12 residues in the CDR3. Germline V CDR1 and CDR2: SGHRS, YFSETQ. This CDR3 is CATSWTANEQYF. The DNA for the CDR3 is TGCGCCACCAGCTGGACAGCCAACGAGCAGTACTTC. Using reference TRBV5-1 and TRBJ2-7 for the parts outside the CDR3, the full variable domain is KAGVTQTPRYLIKTRGQQVTLSCSPISGHRSVSWYQQTPGQGLQFLFEYFSETQRNKGNFPGRFSGRQFSNSRSEMNVSTLELGDSALYLCATSWTANEQYFGPGTRLTVT.

The CDR3 region has the DNA TGTGCCAGCTCCGACCGTAACTCCTACGAGCAGTACTTC. Its translation is CASSDRNSYEQYF. The chain couples TRBV28 to TRBJ2-7; no firm D call. Per the germline V gene, CDR1 is MDHEN and CDR2 is SYDVKM. The CDR3 length is 13 residues. Trimming pared 8 bases from V and 0 bases from J, leaving 11 bases between.